The 17 T cell receptor beta chains below come from one sample, sequenced in a study of tumor-infiltrating lymphocytes in primary liver carcinoma. The tissue used was unsorted bulk material of about 19-33 mg. RNA and DNA were co-extracted from it with the AllPrep DNA/RNA mini kit. The template, approximately 500 ng total RNA, yielded TCR beta cDNA made with a constant-region primer. Investigators got TCR beta libraries out of three nested multiplex PCR rounds, done with slightly modified ARM-PCR. The two initial PCR rounds, around 11 cycles each, used TRBV1-TRBV30 forward and C-beta reverse primers. Each CDR3 protein gets one entry after TCRdb re-called the multiplex PCR reads with MiXCR. The sample contains approximately 190,000 distinct CDR3 sequences, roughly 80% of which appear only once. The sequencing sample was made of tumor tissue from primary liver carcinoma. These TCRs come from a man aged 40-49 years with primary liver carcinoma and hepatitis B virus infection.

This clonotype came up a few times. A much more abundant neighbour one base away suggests this may be a read error. J is TRBJ2-3 and V is TRBV10-2, with 8 bases lining up with TRBD2. The CDR3 has 16 amino acids. CDR1 and CDR2 from the germline V gene are WSHSY and SAAADI. The CDR3: CASSEGAGVVTDMQYF. As DNA, the CDR3 is TGCGCCAGCAGTGAGGGAGCGGGAGTTGTTACAGATATGCAGTATTTT.

This clonotype was recorded only once. The V call is TRBV5-5, the J call TRBJ1-4; possibly TRBD1 for D (5 bases). The CDR3 covers 15 residues. Germline V gene sequence: CDR1 SGHKS, CDR2 YYEKEE (reference sequence). Trimming shortened V by 2 bases and J by 7 bases, and 15 bases separated the two germline ends. The DNA for the CDR3 is TGTGCCAGCAGCTTTCAGGGCCCGCGGCGTGAAAAACTGTTTTTT. Amino acids: CASSFQGPRREKLFF.

With regard to this clonotype: One end of the junction varies from germline; a read error may be responsible. This chain uses TRBV7-8 with TRBJ1-2; D gene unclear. Germline assignment: CDR1 SGHVS and CDR2 FQNEAQ. The CDR3 has 15 residues. CDR3 sequence: CTSSSTVSTVHGYTF. The DNA of the CDR3 is TGTACCAGCAGCTCTACAGTTAGCACAGTCCATGGCTACACCTTC.

Comments on this clonotype: The germline gene is not matched at one end of the junction; a read error may be the cause. CDR3 protein: CVSSKSGDPGELFF. CDR3 DNA sequence: TGTGTCAGCAGCAAGAGCGGGGACCCCGGGGAGCTGTTTTTT. The chain couples TRBV11-2 to TRBJ2-2, with 7 bases fitting TRBD2. There are 14 residues in the CDR3. The germline V gene encodes CDR1 SGHAT and CDR2 FQNNGV.

With regard to this clonotype: A read error is possible here, since a much larger clone lies one base away. V gene TRBV5-1 combines with J gene TRBJ2-3; TRBD1 agrees at 7 bases. This CDR3 spans 14 amino acids. Germline V lookup: CDR1 SGHRS, CDR2 YFSETQ. The CDR3 bases are TGCGCCAGCAGCGTGACAGGGCTCACAGATAAGCAGTATTTT. Its translation: CASSVTGLTDKQYF.

In the case of this clonotype: The junction departs from germline at one end; a sequencing error may be responsible. The chain uses TRBV6-6 and TRBJ1-1; possibly TRBD1 for D (5 bases). The CDR3 runs 13 residues. Germline V gene sequence: CDR1 MNHNY, CDR2 SVGAGI (reference sequence). The CDR3 coding sequence is TGTGCCAGCAGCATAGAGGGGACTACTGGAGCTTTCTTT. Its protein is CASSIEGTTGAFF.

This clonotype was seen once. The CDR3 protein is CASRVAHGRATDTQYF. CDR3 sequence (DNA): TGTGCCAGCAGGGTGGCACACGGGAGGGCCACAGATACGCAGTATTTT. This rearrangement joins TRBV2 to TRBJ2-3; 8 bases are a match to TRBD2. The V gene's germline CDR1 is SNHLY and CDR2 FYNNEI. V shed 6 bases and J 2 bases; nucleotides not matched to a gene: 10. The length of the CDR3 is 16 residues. The full variable domain, its missing parts supplied by reference TRBV2 and TRBJ2-3, is EPEVTQTPSHQVTQMGQEVILRCVPISNHLYFYWYRQILGQKVEFLVSFYNNEISEKSEIFDDQFSVERPDGSNFTLKIRSTKLEDSAMYFCASRVAHGRATDTQYFGPGTRLTVL.

Comments on this clonotype: A read error may explain this, as a much larger clone is one base away. The chain links TRBV29-1 to TRBJ2-1; D is possibly TRBD2 (7 bases). The CDR3 length is 16 residues. Germline lookup yields CDR1 SQVTM and CDR2 ANQGSEA. CDR3 region: CSVGGGRGGAYNEEFF. The CDR3, as DNA: TGCAGCGTGGGGGGCGGGAGAGGCGGGGCCTACAATGAGGAGTTCTTC.

On this clonotype itself: Relative to the germline gene, one junction end is altered; a read error may explain this. The chain links TRBV18 to TRBJ2-1, with D tentatively TRBD1 (6 bases). This CDR3 has 13 amino acids. The germline V gene encodes CDR1 KGHSH and CDR2 LQKENI. In DNA form, the CDR3 reads TGTGCCAGCTCGCTCAGCAGGGGTAATGAGCGGTTCTTC. Encoded protein: CASSLSRGNERFF.

As to this clonotype: The junction and the germline gene differ at one end; a read error may be behind it. The chain is built from TRBV5-1 and TRBJ2-3; 7 positions agree with TRBD2. Germline V gene data show CDR1 as SGHRS and CDR2 as YFSETQ. The CDR3 is 14 residues long. The chain's CDR3 is CAISLGGFPDTQCF. In DNA form, the CDR3 reads TGCGCCATCAGCTTGGGGGGGTTCCCAGATACGCAGTGTTTT.

With respect to this clonotype: One end of the junction does not line up with germline, which may come from a read error. J is TRBJ2-1 and V is TRBV6-6; 8 positions agree with TRBD1. CDR3 length: 17 residues. Germline V CDR1 and CDR2: MNHNY, SVGAGI (reference sequence). The chain's CDR3 is CASSYSVGQDIHNEQLF. The CDR3 DNA is TGTGCCAGCAGTTACTCGGTGGGACAGGACATACATAATGAGCAGCTCTTC.

The CDR3 bases are TGTGCCAGCAGACCACCTGGACTAGCGAGGATTTACAATGAGCAGTTCTTC. It yields the protein CASRPPGLARIYNEQFF. This chain connects TRBV6-5 to TRBJ2-1; TRBD2 matches 9 bases. CDR3 length equals 17 residues. The germline V gene has CDR1 MNHEY and CDR2 SVGAGI. Trimming cost V 6 bases and J 4 bases; bases outside gene matches: 13.

Comments on this clonotype: The junction shows a germline mismatch at one end, possibly a read error. The V call is TRBV4-3, the J call TRBJ2-6, with D possibly matching TRBD1 (5 bases). The germline CDR1 and CDR2 sequences are LGHNA and YSLEER. CDR3 size: 17 residues. The CDR3 bases are TGCGTCAGCAGCCAAGATAGGTTCCGCTCTGGGGCCAAGGTCCTGACTTTC. Amino acids: CVSSQDRFRSGAKVLTF.

V and J are TRBV11-1 and TRBJ2-1; D is possibly TRBD2 (5 bases). CDR3 length: 16 residues. Per germline, CDR1 SGHAT and CDR2 FQDESV (reference sequence). Trimming removed 6 bases at V and 6 bases at J, with 21 bases between. CDR3 nucleotides: TGTGCCAGCAGACCTATAGCGAGAGCGTATTGCAATGAGCAGTTCTTC. Translation: CASRPIARAYCNEQFF.

Note on this clonotype: A junction boundary mismatches the germline segment, possibly from a read error. The chain carries TRBV11-1 and TRBJ2-4; 8 bases match TRBD2. CDR1 SGHAT and CDR2 FQDESV come from the germline V gene (reference sequence). There are 17 residues in the CDR3. The CDR3 here is CASIFPRTSRTKNIQYF. The CDR3 nucleotides read TGTGCCAGCATCTTTCCCCGGACTAGCAGGACCAAAAATATTCAGTACTTC. Full variable domain (outside the CDR3, taken from reference TRBV11-1 and TRBJ2-4): EAEVAQSPRYKITEKSQAVAFWCDPISGHATLYWYRQILGQGPELLVQFQDESVVDDSQLPKDRFSAERLKGVDSTLKIQPAELGDSAMYLCASIFPRTSRTKNIQYFGAGTRLSVL.

In this sample, this clonotype turned up once. Compared with germline, one end of the junction differs, possibly owing to a read error. The chain carries TRBV5-4 and TRBJ2-3; D may be TRBD1 (6 bases). This CDR3 has 13 amino acids. From germline, CDR1 is SGHNT and CDR2 YYREEE (reference sequence). CDR3 loop: CASSETGRDRQYF. CDR3 sequence (DNA): TGTGCCAGCAGCGAAACAGGGAGAGATAGGCAGTATTTT.

With respect to this clonotype: A clone one base away is much larger, so this may be a read error. The chain links TRBV5-1 to TRBJ2-7; 7 bases map to TRBD2. V dropped 4 bases and J dropped 4; count of bases not matched to a gene: 5. The CDR3 is made up of 13 amino acids. The V gene's germline CDR1 is SGHRS and CDR2 YFSETQ. The CDR3 sequence is CASSRGLDYEQYF. The CDR3 DNA sequence: TGCGCCAGCAGCCGCGGACTAGATTACGAGCAGTACTTC.